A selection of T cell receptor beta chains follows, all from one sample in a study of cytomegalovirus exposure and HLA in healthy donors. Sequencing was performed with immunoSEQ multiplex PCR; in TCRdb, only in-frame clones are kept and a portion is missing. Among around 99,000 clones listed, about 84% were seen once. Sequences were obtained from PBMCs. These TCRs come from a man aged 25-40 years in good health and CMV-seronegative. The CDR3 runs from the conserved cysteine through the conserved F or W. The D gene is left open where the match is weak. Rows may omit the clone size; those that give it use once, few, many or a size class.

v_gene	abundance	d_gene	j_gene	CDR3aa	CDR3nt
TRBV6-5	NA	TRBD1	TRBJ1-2	CASRPPGQGGYGYTF	TGTGCCAGCAGACCGCCGGGACAGGGGGGCTATGGCTACACCTTC
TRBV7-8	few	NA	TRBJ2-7	CASSPGEESWEQYF	TGTGCCAGCAGCCCGGGGGAGGAGTCGTGGGAGCAGTACTTC
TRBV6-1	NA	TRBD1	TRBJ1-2	CASSTGGGGYTF	TGTGCCAGCAGTACAGGGGGAGGTGGCTACACCTTC
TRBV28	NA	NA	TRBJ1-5	CASRTQGQTQPQHF	TGTGCCAGCAGGACACAGGGTCAGACTCAGCCCCAGCATTTT
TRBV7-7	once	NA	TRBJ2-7	CASSPGGGYEQYF	TGTGCTAGCAGCCCCGGGGGAGGCTACGAGCAGTACTTC
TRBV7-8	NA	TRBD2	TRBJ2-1	CASSLGTSGRDEQFF	TGTGCCAGCAGCTTAGGGACTAGCGGGAGGGATGAGCAGTTCTTC
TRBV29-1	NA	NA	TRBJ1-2	CSVEERVYGYTF	TGCAGCGTTGAAGAACGAGTCTATGGCTACACCTTC
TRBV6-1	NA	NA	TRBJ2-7	CASSEWKGNSYEQYF	TGTGCCAGCAGTGAATGGAAGGGGAACTCCTACGAGCAGTACTTC
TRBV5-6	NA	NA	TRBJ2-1	CASSLSGSSPGNEQFF	TGTGCCAGCAGCTTGTCCGGCTCGTCTCCGGGCAATGAGCAGTTCTTC
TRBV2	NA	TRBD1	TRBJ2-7	CATMTGGSYEQYF	TGTGCCACTATGACAGGGGGTAGTTACGAGCAGTACTTC
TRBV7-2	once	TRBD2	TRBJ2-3	CASSLGGGSDTQYF	TGTGCCAGCAGCTTAGGGGGAGGGTCAGATACGCAGTATTTT
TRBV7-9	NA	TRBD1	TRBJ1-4	CASSPSGDRDEKLFF	TGTGCCAGCAGCCCATCCGGGGACAGGGATGAAAAACTGTTTTTT
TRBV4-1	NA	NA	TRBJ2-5	CASSPTGLGQETQYF	TGCGCCAGCAGCCCGACGGGACTGGGGCAAGAGACCCAGTACTTC
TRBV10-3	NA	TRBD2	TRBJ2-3	CATAVPRTSGRGTDTQYF	TGTGCCACGGCGGTTCCCCGGACTAGCGGGAGGGGCACAGATACGCAGTATTTT
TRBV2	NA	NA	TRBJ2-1	CASRENYDEQFF	TGTGCCAGCAGAGAGAACTACGATGAGCAGTTCTTC
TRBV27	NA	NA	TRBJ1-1	CASSFWERTEAFF	TGTGCCAGCAGTTTCTGGGAGCGCACTGAAGCTTTCTTT
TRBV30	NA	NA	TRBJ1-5	CAWSVPRAPQHF	TGTGCCTGGAGTGTACCCCGCGCGCCCCAGCATTTT
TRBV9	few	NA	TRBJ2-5	CASSVMSLSGETQYF	TGTGCCAGCAGCGTAATGAGCCTCTCTGGAGAGACCCAGTACTTC
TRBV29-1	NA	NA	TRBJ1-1	CSTDPGGTEAFF	TGCAGCACCGACCCGGGAGGCACTGAAGCTTTCTTT